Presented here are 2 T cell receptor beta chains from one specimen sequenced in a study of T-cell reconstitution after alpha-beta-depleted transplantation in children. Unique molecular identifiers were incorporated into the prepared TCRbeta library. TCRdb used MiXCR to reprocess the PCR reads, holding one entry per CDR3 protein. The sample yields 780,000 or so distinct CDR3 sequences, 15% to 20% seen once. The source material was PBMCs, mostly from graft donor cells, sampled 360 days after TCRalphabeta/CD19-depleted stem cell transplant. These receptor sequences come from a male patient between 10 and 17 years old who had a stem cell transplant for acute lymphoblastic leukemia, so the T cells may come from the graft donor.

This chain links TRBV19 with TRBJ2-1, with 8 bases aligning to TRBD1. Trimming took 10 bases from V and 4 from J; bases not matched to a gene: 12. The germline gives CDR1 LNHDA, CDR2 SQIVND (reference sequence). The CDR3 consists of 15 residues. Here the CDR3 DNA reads TGTGCCACCCGGGGATGGCAGGGGGCTTACAATGAGCAGTTCTTC. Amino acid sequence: CATRGWQGAYNEQFF.

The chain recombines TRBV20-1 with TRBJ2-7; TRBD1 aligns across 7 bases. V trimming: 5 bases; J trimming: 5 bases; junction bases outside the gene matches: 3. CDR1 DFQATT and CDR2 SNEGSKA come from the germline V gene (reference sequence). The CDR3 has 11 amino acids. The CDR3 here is CSAPTGDEQYF. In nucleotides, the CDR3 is TGCAGTGCTCCTACAGGGGACGAGCAGTACTTC.